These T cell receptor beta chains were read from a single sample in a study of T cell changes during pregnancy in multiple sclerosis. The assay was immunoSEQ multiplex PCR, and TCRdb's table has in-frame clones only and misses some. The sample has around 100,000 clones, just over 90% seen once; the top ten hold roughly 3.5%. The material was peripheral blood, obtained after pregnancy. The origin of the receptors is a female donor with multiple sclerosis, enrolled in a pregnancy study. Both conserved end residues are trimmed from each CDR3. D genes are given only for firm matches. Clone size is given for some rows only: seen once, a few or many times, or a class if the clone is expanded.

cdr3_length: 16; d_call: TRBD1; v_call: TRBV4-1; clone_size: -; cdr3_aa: ASSQDYRGQGGQEGYT
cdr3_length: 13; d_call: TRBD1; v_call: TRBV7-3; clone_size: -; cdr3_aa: ASSPSLGTAYGYT
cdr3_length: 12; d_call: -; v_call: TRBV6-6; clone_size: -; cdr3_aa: ASSYSAGAYEQY
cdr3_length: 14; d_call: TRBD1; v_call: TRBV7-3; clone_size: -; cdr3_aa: ASSEQQGAGTGELF
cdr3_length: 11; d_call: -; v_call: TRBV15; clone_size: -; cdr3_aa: ATRDPKNTEAF
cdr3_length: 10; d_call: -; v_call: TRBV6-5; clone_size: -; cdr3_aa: ASSAGGEKLF
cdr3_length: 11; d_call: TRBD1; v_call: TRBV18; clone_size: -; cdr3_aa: ASRDSRSTEAF
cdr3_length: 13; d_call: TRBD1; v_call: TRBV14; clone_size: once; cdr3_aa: ASSHVRGPYNEQF
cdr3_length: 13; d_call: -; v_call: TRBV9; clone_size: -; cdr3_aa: ASSVWGGASDEQY
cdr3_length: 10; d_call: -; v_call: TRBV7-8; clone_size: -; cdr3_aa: ASSLGLPPQH
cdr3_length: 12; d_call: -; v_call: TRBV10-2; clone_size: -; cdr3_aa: ASSDGGEDTEAF
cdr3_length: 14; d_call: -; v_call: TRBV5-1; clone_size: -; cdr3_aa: ASSALGGGVNTEAF
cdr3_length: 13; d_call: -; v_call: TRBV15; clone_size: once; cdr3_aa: ATSSGGAIGNTIY
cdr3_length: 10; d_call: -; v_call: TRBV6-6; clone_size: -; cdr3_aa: ASSSSTGELF
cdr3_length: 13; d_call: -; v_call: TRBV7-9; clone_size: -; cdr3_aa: ASSPRVSSYNEQF
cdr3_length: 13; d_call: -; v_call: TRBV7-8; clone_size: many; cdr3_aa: ASSQDSYSNQPQH
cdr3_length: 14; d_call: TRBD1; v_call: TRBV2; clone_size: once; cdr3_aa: ASSEVGGQGPYEQY
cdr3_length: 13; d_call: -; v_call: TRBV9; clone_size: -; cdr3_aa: ASSVNSGATYEQY
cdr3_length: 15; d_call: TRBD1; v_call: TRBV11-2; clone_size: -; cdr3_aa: ASSSRVPGQRNSPLH
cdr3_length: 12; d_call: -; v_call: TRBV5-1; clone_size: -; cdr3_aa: ASSLAGSNTEAF
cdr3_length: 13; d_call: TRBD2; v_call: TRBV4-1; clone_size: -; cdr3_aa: ASSQDLTSPGELF
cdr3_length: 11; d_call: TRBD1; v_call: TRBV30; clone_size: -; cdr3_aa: AWDRVSGNTIY
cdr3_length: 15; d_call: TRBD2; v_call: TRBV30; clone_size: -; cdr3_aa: AWSHGTSGGATDTQY
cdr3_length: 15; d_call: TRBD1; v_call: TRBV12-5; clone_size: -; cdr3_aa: ASGLVLGKQGAHGYT
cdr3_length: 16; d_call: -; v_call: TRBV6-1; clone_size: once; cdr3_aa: ASSERGLAGQPYNEQF
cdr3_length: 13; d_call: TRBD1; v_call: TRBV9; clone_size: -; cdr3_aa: ASSPRTGGAGGYT
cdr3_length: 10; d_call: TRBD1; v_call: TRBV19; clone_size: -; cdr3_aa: ASSGGADIQY
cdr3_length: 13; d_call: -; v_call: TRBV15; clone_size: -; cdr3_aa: ATSRNQGSPYEQY
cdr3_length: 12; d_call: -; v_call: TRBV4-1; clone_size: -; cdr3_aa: ASSQVGGGYGYT
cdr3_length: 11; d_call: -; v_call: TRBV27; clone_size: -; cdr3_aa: ASSNRAYNEQF
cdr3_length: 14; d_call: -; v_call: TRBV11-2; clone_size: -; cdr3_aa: ASTLLRGDNTGELF
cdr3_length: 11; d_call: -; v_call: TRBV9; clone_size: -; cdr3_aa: ASSVHYQETQY
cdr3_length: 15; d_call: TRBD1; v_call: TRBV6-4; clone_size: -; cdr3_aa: ASSDSGQGGDTGELF
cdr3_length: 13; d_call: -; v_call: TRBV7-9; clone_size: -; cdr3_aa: ASSLEGFGSYGYT
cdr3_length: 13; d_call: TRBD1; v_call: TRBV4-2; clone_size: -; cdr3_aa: ASSQEPGGVDTQY
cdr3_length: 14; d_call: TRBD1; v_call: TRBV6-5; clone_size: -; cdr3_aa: ASSYGDREYTGELF
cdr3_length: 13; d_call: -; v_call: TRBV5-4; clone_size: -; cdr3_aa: ASSPRAQEGGELF
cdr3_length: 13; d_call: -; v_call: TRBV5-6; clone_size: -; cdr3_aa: ASSLARGLSTEAF
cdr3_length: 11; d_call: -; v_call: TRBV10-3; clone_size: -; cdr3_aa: AISGASSYEQY
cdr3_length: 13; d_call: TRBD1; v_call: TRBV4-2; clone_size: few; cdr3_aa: ASSQDRTGVEKLF
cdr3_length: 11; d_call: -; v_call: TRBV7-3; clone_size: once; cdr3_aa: ASSEGMNTEAF
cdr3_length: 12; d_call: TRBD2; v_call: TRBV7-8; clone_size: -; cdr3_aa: ASTQRDYLNEQF
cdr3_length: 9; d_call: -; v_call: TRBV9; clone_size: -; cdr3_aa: ASSPGEGAF
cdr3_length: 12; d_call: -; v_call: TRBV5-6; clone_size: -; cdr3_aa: ASSLLVNTGELF
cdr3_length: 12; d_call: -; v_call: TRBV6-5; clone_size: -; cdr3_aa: ASSSGGQQETQY
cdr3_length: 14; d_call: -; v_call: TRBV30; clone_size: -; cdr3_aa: AWSVLGSSMNTEAF
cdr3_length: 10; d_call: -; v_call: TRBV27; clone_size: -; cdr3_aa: ASSLTGTEAF
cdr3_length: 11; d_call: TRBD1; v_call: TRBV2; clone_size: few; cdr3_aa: ASSRQGAGEQY
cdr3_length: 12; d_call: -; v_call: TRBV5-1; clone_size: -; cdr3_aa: ASSPGGGHYGYT
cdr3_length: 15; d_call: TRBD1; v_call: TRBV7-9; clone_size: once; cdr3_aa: ASSPKGQGEPNYGYT
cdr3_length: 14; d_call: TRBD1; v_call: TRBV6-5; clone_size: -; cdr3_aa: ASSYSGTDSNYGYT
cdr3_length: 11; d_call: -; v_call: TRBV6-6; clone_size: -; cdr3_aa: ASSYEGVQPQH
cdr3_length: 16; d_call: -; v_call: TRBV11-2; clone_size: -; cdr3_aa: ASSLDPGGLSYNSPLH
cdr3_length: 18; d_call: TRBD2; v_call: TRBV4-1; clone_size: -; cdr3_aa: ASSQELRASGGTYQETQY
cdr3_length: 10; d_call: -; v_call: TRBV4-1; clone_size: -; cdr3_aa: ASSQARGTQY